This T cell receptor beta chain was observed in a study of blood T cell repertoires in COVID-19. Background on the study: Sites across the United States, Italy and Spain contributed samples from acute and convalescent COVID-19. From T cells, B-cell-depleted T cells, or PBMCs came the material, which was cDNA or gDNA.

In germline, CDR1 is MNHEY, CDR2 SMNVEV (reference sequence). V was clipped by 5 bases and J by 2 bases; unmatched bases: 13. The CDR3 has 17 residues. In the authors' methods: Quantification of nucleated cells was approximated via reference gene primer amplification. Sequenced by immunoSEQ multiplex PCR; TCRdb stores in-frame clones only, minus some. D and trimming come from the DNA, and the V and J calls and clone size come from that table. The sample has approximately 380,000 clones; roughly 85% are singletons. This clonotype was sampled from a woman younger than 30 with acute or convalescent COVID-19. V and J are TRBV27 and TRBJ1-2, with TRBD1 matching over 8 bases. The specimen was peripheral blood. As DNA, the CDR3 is TGTGCCAGCAGTCCTTTGACTCTTCAGGGGGCAAACTATGGCTACACCTTC. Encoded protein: CASSPLTLQGANYGYTF.